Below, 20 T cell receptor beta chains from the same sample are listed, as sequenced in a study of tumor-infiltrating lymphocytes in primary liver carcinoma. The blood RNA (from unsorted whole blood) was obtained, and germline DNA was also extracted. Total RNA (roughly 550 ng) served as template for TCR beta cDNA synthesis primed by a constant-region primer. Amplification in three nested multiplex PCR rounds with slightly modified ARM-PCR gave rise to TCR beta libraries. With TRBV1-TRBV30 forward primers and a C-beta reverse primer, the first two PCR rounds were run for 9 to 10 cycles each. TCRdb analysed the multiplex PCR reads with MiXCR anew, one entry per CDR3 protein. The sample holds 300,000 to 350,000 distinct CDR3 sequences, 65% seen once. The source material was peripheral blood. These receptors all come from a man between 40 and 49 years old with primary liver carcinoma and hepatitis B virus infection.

The CDR3: CSASYFLGTASYEQYF. The CDR3 DNA reads TGCAGTGCTAGTTATTTCTTAGGGACAGCCTCCTACGAGCAGTACTTC. The rearrangement joins TRBV20-1 to TRBJ2-7; 7 bases fit TRBD1. With 3 bases clipped from V and 0 bases from J, the junction kept 11 bases outside the gene matches. The length of the CDR3 is 16 residues. Germline V gene sequence: CDR1 DFQATT, CDR2 SNEGSKA (reference sequence).

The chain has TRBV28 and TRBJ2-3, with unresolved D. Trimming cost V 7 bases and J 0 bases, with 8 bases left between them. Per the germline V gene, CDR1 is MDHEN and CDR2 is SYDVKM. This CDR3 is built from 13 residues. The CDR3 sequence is CASKLSSTDTQYF. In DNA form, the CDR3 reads TGTGCCAGCAAGCTAAGCAGCACAGATACGCAGTATTTT. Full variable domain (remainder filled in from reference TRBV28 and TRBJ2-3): DVKVTQSSRYLVKRTGEKVFLECVQDMDHENMFWYRQDPGLGLRLIYFSYDVKMKEKGDIPEGYSVSREKKERFSLILESASTNQTSMYLCASKLSSTDTQYFGPGTRLTVL.

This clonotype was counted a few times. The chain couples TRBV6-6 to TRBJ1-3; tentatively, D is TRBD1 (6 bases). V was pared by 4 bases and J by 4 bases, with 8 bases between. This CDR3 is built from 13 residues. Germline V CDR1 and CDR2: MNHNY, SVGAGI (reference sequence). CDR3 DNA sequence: TGTGCCAGCAGTTCGACAGGAGGAAACACCATATATTTT. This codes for CASSSTGGNTIYF.

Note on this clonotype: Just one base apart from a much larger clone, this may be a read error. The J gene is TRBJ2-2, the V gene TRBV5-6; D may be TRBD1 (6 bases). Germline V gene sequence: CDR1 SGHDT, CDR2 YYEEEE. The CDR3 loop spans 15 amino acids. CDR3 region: CASSLVDRTTGKLFF. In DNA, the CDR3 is TGTGCCAGCAGCTTGGTTGACAGGACCACCGGGAAGCTGTTTTTT.

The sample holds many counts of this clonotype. The chain's CDR3 is CASSYGSGRTMGETQYF. CDR3 nucleotide sequence: TGTGCCAGCAGCTATGGGTCGGGGCGCACAATGGGAGAGACCCAGTACTTC. This chain uses TRBV6-2 or TRBV6-3 with TRBJ2-5; possibly TRBD1 or TRBD2 for D (5 bases each). In germline, CDR1 is MNHEY, CDR2 SVGEGT. V was clipped by 6 bases and J by 4 bases, with 24 bases between them. The CDR3 has 17 amino acids.

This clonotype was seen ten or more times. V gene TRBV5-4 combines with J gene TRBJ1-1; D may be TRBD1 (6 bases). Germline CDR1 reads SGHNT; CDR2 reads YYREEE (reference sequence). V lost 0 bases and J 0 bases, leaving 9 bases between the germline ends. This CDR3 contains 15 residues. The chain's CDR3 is CASSLAGHVNTEAFF. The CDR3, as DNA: TGTGCCAGCAGCTTGGCGGGACACGTGAACACTGAAGCTTTCTTT.

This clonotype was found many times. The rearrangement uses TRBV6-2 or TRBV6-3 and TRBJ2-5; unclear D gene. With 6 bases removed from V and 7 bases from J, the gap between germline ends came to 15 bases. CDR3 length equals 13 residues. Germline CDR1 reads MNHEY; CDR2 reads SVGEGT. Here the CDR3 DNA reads TGTGCCAGCAGGAGTAGTCCAGACGGGACCCAGTACTTC. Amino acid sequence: CASRSSPDGTQYF.

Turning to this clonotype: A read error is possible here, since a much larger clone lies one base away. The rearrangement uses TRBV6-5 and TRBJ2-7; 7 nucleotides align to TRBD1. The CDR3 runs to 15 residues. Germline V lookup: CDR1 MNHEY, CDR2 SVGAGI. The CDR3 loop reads CTSSYSDRVGYEQYF. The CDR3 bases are TGTACCAGCAGTTACTCCGACAGGGTGGGGTACGAGCAGTACTTC.

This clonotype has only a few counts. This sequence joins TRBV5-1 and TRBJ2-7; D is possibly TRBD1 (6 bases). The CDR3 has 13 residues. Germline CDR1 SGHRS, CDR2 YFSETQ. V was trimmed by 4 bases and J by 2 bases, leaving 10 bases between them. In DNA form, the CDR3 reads TGCGCCAGCAGCAGGGACACCACCTACGAGCAGTACTTC. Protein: CASSRDTTYEQYF.

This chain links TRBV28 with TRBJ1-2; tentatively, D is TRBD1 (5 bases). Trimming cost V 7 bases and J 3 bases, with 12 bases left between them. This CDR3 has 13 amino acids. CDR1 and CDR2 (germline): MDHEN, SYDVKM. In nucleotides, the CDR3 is TGTGCCAGCACCCTTGAGGGGTACTATGGCTACACCTTC. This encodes CASTLEGYYGYTF.

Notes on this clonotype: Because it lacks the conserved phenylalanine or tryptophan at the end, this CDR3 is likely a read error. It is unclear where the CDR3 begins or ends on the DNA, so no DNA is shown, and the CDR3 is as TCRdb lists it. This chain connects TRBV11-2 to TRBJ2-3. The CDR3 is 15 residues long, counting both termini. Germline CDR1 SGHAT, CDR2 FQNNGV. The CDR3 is CASSLEWQITDTKYY.

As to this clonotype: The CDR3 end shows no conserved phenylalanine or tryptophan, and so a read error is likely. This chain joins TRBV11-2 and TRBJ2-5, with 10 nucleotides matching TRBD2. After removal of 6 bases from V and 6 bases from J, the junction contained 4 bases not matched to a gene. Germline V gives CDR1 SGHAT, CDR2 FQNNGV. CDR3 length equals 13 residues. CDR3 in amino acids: CASRNSGRQTQYP. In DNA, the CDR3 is TGTGCCAGCAGAAATAGCGGGAGGCAGACCCAGTACCCC.

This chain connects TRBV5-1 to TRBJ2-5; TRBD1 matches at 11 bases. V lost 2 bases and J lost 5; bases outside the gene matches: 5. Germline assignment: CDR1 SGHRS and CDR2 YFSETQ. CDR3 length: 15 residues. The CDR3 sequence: CASSFGQGAAETQYF. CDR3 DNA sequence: TGCGCCAGCAGCTTCGGACAGGGGGCAGCCGAGACCCAGTACTTC.

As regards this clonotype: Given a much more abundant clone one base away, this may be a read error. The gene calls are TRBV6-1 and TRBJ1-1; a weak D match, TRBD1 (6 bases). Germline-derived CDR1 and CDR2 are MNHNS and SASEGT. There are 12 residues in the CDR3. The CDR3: CASIQGYTESFF. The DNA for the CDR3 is TGTGCCAGCATCCAGGGGTACACTGAATCTTTCTTT.

CDR3 sequence (DNA): TGTGCCAGCAGGTCTGGTGATGCAAGTAATGAAAAACTGTTTTTT. Amino acid sequence: CASRSGDASNEKLFF. This chain connects TRBV6-5 to TRBJ1-4; D unclear. CDR3 length: 15 amino acids. Trimming removed 6 bases from V and 4 bases from J, with 15 bases in between. Germline lookup yields CDR1 MNHEY and CDR2 SVGAGI.

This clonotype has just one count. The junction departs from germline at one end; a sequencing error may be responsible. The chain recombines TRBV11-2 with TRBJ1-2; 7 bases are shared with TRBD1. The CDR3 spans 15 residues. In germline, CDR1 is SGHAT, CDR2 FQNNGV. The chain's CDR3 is CTSNLISRGQGGYIF. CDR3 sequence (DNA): TGTACCAGCAACTTAATTTCTAGGGGGCAAGGTGGCTACATCTTC.

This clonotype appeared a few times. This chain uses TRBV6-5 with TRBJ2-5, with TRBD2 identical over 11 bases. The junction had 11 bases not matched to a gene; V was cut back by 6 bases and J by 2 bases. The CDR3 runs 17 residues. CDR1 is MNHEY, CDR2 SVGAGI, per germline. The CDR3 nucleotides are TGTGCCAGCAGCCGACTCCGACTAGCGGGACCTCAAGAGACCCAGTACTTC. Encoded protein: CASSRLRLAGPQETQYF.

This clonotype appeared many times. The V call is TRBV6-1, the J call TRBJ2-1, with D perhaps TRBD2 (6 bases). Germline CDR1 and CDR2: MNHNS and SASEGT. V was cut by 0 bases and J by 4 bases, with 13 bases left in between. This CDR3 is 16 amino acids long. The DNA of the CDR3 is TGTGCCAGCAGTGAAGCGCTCGCGGGACGTTACAATGAGCAGTTCTTC. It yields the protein CASSEALAGRYNEQFF.

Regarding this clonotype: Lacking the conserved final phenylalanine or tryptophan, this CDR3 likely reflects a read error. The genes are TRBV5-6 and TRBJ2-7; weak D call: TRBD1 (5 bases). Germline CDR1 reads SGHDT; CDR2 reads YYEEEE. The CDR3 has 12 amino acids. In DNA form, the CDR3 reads TGTGCCAGCAGCTCCAGGGCTTACGGGCAGTACATC. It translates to CASSSRAYGQYI.

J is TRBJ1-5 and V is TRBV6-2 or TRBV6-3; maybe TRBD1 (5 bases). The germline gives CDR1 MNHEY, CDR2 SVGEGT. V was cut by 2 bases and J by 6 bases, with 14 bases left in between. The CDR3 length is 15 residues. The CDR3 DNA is TGTGCCAGCAGTTACGAGGACGGGGGGGGTCAGCCCCAGCATTTT. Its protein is CASSYEDGGGQPQHF.